The present T cell receptor (beta chain) was sequenced within a study of cytomegalovirus exposure and HLA in healthy donors. Germline CDR1 is SGDLS and CDR2 is YYNGEE. The junction had 5 bases not matched to a gene; V was cut back by 3 bases and J by 7 bases. The length of the CDR3 is 15 residues. The donors were in the approximately 110-subject validation cohort; that cohort was separate from the roughly 730-subject first cohort. The method was immunoSEQ multiplex PCR; TCRdb's version includes in-frame clones alone and lacks a portion of them. The table includes 150,000 to 200,000 clones, over 85% detected once.

The J gene is TRBJ2-2, the V gene TRBV9; TRBD1 matches at 11 bases. What was sequenced was PBMCs. The source of this sequence is a man between 18 and 35 years old in good health and CMV-seropositive. Here the CDR3 DNA reads TGTGCCAGCAGCGCAGGACAGGGGGCCGGCGGGGAGCTGTTTTTT. It yields the protein CASSAGQGAGGELFF.